A selection of T cell receptor beta chains follows, all from one sample in a study of tumor-infiltrating lymphocytes in primary liver carcinoma. From the multiplex PCR reads, TCRdb called clonotypes with MiXCR, one entry per CDR3 protein. The sample records 300,000 to 400,000 distinct CDR3 sequences, approximately 65% being singletons. The sequenced sample consisted of peripheral blood. These receptors were taken from a man aged 40-49 years with primary liver carcinoma and hepatitis B virus infection. Each CDR3 is given without its conserved first and last residue. Fields, in order: V gene, J gene, CDR3 protein.

V: TRBV5-1; J: TRBJ2-2; CDR3: ASSSGQPGPGELF
V: TRBV11-2; J: TRBJ2-7; CDR3: ASSVGSPRGVQY
V: TRBV4-1; J: TRBJ2-7; CDR3: ASSQGQGGTYEQY
V: TRBV12-3/TRBV12-4; J: TRBJ2-7; CDR3: ASSLVLAGGLTYEQY
V: TRBV11-2; J: TRBJ2-1; CDR3: ARSIHPLILEQF
V: TRBV6-1; J: TRBJ2-5; CDR3: ASSRQVIQETQY
V: TRBV7-9; J: TRBJ2-7; CDR3: ASSPPTGNSYEQY
V: TRBV6-6; J: TRBJ2-2; CDR3: ASSKKQGWDTGELF
V: TRBV11-2; J: TRBJ2-1; CDR3: ASNLGTRGRSPKEQF
V: TRBV14; J: TRBJ1-5; CDR3: ASSQVDRLHSNQPQH
V: TRBV6-2/TRBV6-3; J: TRBJ2-1; CDR3: ASSLPCPYNEQF
V: TRBV6-5; J: TRBJ2-1; CDR3: ASSYQFGGGSYNEQF
V: TRBV11-2; J: TRBJ2-3; CDR3: ASNWGIGTDTRY
V: TRBV11-2; J: TRBJ2-1; CDR3: ASSLKALGRYEQF
V: TRBV5-4; J: TRBJ1-3; CDR3: ASSLAPDRSSGNTIY
V: TRBV12-2; J: TRBJ2-1; CDR3: ASRLARVTGGARNEQF
V: TRBV4-1; J: TRBJ2-7; CDR3: ASSQIAKAYAQY
V: TRBV6-2/TRBV6-3; J: TRBJ2-7; CDR3: ANSYSLWTSGPTYEQY
V: TRBV29-1; J: TRBJ1-1; CDR3: SVVGNTEAF
V: TRBV4-1; J: TRBJ2-5; CDR3: ASGQDHRAQETRY
V: TRBV6-2/TRBV6-3; J: TRBJ2-5; CDR3: GSSLLKTQY
V: TRBV4-1; J: TRBJ2-3; CDR3: ASSRGLARGDTQY
V: TRBV11-2; J: TRBJ2-3; CDR3: ASIQGLRTDTQY
V: TRBV11-2; J: TRBJ2-7; CDR3: VSSWASGGNYEQY
V: TRBV11-2; J: TRBJ2-7; CDR3: ASSRLGRTYEQY
V: TRBV28; J: TRBJ2-4; CDR3: ASEGGLNIQY
V: TRBV4-1; J: TRBJ2-5; CDR3: ASSHAISSEIQY
V: TRBV6-2/TRBV6-3; J: TRBJ2-6; CDR3: ASSAGTGSSGANVLT
V: TRBV5-4; J: TRBJ1-1; CDR3: TSSFRGPNTEAI
V: TRBV4-1; J: TRBJ2-3; CDR3: ASSQPSRGGSSDTQY
V: TRBV6-5; J: TRBJ2-7; CDR3: ASSPQGQRATEQY
V: TRBV5-1; J: TRBJ2-3; CDR3: VSSFGLAGDTQY
V: TRBV5-1; J: TRBJ2-7; CDR3: ASSLDFAAKQY
V: TRBV6-5; J: TRBJ2-2; CDR3: ASNYSGELF
V: TRBV14; J: TRBJ2-3; CDR3: ASSPPAGGPGDTQY
V: TRBV5-1; J: TRBJ2-1; CDR3: ASSLSGTPSYNDQF
V: TRBV12-3/TRBV12-4; J: TRBJ2-7; CDR3: ASSLARGAASYEQY
V: TRBV4-3; J: TRBJ2-3; CDR3: ASSQRASTDTQY
V: TRBV6-2/TRBV6-3; J: TRBJ2-2; CDR3: ASSYVVNTGELF
V: TRBV6-6; J: TRBJ2-3; CDR3: ASSYVARTADTQY
V: TRBV11-2; J: TRBJ2-1; CDR3: VSSLEPLAGMNEQF
V: TRBV4-2; J: TRBJ1-6; CDR3: ASSQVSGDLSPLH
V: TRBV6-1; J: TRBJ2-1; CDR3: ASRTLRGNEQF
V: TRBV5-8; J: TRBJ1-2; CDR3: ASSLSGILSYT
V: TRBV6-6; J: TRBJ2-3; CDR3: ANSYSSGTSPASTDMQY
V: TRBV30; J: TRBJ1-2; CDR3: AWSEGWVNYGYT
V: TRBV30; J: TRBJ1-2; CDR3: AWARGTNYGYT
V: TRBV6-5; J: TRBJ2-6; CDR3: ASSYSKGQGKGPRSVWANVLT
V: TRBV6-1; J: TRBJ1-1; CDR3: ASSARQGRTEAF
V: TRBV11-2; J: TRBJ2-1; CDR3: ASSLEWGLEQF
V: TRBV6-2/TRBV6-3; J: TRBJ1-5; CDR3: ASSYPPPSGQLQH
V: TRBV11-2; J: TRBJ2-7; CDR3: ASSMGLALTYEQY
V: TRBV5-1; J: TRBJ2-2; CDR3: ASSLVHEELF
V: TRBV6-1; J: TRBJ2-1; CDR3: ASSAQGVEQF